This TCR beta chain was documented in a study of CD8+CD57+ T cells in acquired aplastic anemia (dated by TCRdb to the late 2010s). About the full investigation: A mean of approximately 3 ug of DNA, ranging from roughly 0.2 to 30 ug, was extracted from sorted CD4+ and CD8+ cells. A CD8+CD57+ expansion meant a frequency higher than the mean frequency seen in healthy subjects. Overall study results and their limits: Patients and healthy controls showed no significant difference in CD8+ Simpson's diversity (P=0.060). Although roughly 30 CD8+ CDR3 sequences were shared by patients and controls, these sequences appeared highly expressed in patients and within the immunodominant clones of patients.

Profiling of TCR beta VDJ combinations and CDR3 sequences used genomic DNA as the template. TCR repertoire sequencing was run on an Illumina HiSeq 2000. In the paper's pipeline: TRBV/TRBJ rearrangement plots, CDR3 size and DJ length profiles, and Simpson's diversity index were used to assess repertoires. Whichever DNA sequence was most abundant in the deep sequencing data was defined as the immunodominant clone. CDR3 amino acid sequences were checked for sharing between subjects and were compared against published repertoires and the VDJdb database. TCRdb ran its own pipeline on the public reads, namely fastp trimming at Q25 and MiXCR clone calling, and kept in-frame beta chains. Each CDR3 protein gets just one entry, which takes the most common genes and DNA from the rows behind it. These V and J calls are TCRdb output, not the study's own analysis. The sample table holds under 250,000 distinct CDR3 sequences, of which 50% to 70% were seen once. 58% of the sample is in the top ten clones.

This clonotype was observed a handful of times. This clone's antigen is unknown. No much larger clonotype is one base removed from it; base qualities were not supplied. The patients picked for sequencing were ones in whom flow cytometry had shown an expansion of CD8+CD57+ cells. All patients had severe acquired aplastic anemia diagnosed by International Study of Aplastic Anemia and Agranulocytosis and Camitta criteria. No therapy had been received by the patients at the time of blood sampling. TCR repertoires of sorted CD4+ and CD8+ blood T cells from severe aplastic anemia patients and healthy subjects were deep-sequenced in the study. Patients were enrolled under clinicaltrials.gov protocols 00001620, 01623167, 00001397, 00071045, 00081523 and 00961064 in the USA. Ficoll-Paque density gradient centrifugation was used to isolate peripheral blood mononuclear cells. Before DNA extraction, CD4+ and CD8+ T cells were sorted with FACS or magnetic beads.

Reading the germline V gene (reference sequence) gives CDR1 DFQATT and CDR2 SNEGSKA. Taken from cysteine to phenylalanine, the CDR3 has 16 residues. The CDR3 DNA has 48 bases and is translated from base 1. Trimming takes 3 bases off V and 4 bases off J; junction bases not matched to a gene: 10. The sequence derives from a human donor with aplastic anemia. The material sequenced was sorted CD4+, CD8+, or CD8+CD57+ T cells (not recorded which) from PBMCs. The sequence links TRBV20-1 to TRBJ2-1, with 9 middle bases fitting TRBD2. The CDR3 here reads CSASALTSGPYNEQFF. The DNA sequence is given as TGCAGTGCTAGTGCTTTAACTAGCGGGCCATACAATGAGCAGTTCTTC.